A selection of T cell receptor beta chains follows, all from one sample in a study of blood T cell repertoires in COVID-19. Data came from immunoSEQ multiplex PCR; TCRdb stores just in-frame clones and leaves some out. The sample carries approximately 500,000 clones, approximately 88% recorded once. Sequenced material: PBMCs or T cells enriched from blood (not recorded which). Source of these receptors: a woman in her forties who had recovered from COVID-19. Each CDR3 is given with its conserved first and last residue. The order of the fields is V gene, D gene, CDR3 protein. The D gene is left open where the match is weak.

TRBV4-2 . CASSQELRYTEAFF
TRBV9 TRBD1 CASSKTGASNTEAFF
TRBV6-5 TRBD1 CASSYGQGFGEKLFF
TRBV25-1 TRBD2 CASSLSSGIYEQYF
TRBV15 . CATSRDYEPTKSEQFF
TRBV27 TRBD1 CASSTRTGHNEQFF
TRBV6-5 . CASSHTSDGYTF
TRBV7-2 TRBD1 CASSLETGGYEQYF
TRBV18 . CASSPRGSYTEAFF
TRBV11-2 TRBD1 CASSSVPGTGTILNTEAFF
TRBV27 . CASSLSAGAYGYGYTF
TRBV7-2 TRBD1 CASSLFGQDPYEQYF
TRBV6-5 . CASSYSMGLLQFF
TRBV11-2 . CASSLDQWQAPLVGTF
TRBV18 TRBD1 CASSPRPIPGTGEEDTEAFF
TRBV7-9 TRBD1 CASSPTGGDTDTQYF
TRBV7-9 . CASSLTGINQPQHF
TRBV7-2 . CASSFGLVEKLFF
TRBV19 . CASSMSRYSGNTIYF
TRBV27 TRBD1 CASSFTPGPGQVYGYTF
TRBV18 TRBD1 CASSPQGGDEKLFF
TRBV10-3 . CAIGGGELFF
TRBV7-2 . CASSLAGGPIYEQYF
TRBV30 . CAWAQENNQPQHF
TRBV5-1 . CASSALGGGGNLYGYTF
TRBV5-6 TRBD2 CASSLGVDFLGLAYNEQFF
TRBV6-2/TRBV6-3 TRBD2 CASSYTMGLAGKSTDTQYF
TRBV7-8 . CASKYGGQNQPQHF
TRBV19 TRBD1 CASSIVDRWKNSNQPQHF
TRBV6-5 . CASGTGVEQYF
TRBV20-1 . CSASGETVNTEAFF
TRBV13 . CASSLTRGDTEAFF
TRBV4-1 TRBD1 CASSQVAGGEKTQYF
TRBV7-9 TRBD1 CASSYFRDRGSKNIQYF
TRBV10-3 . CAISGQQWSYGYTF
TRBV5-6 TRBD1 CASSSPRDRAGEQFF
TRBV10-3 . CAIRTTTGPYNEQFF
TRBV30 TRBD1 CAWSPGGSPGNTIYF
TRBV30 TRBD1 CAWGRGTGNTEAFF
TRBV7-9 . CASSQQDPKNIQYF
TRBV18 TRBD2 CASSAPGLRTYEQYF
TRBV20-1 . CSAPDLSGAFF
TRBV29-1 . CSVDREWSSYNEQFF
TRBV3-1/TRBV3-2 . CASSHSSTGELFF
TRBV5-1 TRBD2 CASSLGREGQGEQYF
TRBV6-5 . CASSFRYPGELFF
TRBV30 . CAWSPDTYEQYF
TRBV11-3 TRBD1 CASSPRGGGTGGAYEQYF
TRBV30 . CAWSVVAGPVEQYF
TRBV11-2 . CASSLAGFGGYTF
TRBV7-2 TRBD2 CASSRLAGKRYTDTQYF
TRBV14 . CASSQGLFYYEQYF
TRBV6-5 . CASSTTGGNTIYF
TRBV5-4 TRBD2 CASSLTSGSYNEQFF
TRBV9 . CASSVATSTDTQYF
TRBV5-1 TRBD1 CASSLIPHGTGSTEAFF